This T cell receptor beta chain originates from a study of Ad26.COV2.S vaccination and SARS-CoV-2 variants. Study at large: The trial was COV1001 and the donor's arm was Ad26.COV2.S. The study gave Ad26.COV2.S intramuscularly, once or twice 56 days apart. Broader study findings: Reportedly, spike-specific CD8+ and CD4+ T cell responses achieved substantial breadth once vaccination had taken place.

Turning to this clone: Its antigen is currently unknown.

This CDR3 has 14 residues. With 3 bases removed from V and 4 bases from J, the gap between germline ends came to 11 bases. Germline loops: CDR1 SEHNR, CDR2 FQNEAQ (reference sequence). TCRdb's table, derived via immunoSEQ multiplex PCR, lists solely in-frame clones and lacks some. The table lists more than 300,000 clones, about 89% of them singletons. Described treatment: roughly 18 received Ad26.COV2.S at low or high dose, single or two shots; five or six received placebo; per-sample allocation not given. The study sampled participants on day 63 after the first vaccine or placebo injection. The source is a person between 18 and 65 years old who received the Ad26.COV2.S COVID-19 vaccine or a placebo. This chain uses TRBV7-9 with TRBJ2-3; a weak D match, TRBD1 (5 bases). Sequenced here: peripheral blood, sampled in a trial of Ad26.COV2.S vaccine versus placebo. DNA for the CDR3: TGTGCCAGCAGCTTTTCCCAGGGCCCAGATACGCAGTATTTT. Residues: CASSFSQGPDTQYF.